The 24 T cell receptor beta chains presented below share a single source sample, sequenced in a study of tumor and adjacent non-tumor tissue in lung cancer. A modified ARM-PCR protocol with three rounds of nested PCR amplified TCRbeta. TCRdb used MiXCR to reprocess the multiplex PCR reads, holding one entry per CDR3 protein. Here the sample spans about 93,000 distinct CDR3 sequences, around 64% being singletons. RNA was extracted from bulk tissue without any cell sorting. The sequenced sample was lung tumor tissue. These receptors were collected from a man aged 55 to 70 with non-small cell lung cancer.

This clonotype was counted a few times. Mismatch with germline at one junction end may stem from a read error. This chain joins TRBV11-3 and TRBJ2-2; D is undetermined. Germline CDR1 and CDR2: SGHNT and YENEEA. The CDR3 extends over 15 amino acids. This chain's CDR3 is CTSSLGPANTGELFF. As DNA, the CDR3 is TGTACCAGTAGCTTAGGGCCAGCGAACACCGGGGAGCTGTTTTTT. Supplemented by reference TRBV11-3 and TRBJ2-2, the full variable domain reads EAGVVQSPRYKIIEKKQPVAFWCNPISGHNTLYWYLQNLGQGPELLIRYENEEAVDDSQLPKDRFSAERLKGVDSTLKIQPAELGDSAVYLCTSSLGPANTGELFFGEGSRLTVL.

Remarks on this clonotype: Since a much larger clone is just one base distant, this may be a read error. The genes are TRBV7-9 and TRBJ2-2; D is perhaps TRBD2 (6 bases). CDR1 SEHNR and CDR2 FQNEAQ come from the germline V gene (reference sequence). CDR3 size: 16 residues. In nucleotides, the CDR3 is TGTGCCAGCAGCTTCTCCGGGACTTCGAACATCGGGGAGCTGTTTTTT. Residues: CASSFSGTSNIGELFF.

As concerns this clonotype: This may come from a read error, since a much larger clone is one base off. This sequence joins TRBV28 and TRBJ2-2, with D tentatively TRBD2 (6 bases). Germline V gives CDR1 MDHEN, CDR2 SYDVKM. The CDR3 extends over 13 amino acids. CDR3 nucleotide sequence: TGTGCCAGCAGTGTAGCCTACTCCGGGGGGCTGTTTTTT. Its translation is CASSVAYSGGLFF.

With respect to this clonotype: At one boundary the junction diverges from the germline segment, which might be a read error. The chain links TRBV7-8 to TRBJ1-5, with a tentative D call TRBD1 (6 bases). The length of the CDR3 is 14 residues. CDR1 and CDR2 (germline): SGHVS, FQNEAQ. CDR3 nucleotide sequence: TGTGTCAGCAGCTCAGGGACATTCCATCAGCCCCAGCATTTT. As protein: CVSSSGTFHQPQHF. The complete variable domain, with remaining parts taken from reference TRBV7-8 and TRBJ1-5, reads GAGVSQSPRYKVAKRGQDVALRCDPISGHVSLFWYQQALGQGPEFLTYFQNEAQLDKSGLPSDRFFAERPEGSVSTLKIQRTQQEDSAVYLCVSSSGTFHQPQHFGDGTRLSIL.

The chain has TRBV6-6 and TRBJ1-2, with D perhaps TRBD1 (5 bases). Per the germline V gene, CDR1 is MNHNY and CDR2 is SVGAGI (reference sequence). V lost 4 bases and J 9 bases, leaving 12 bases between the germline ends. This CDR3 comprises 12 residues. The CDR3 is CASSSGQGRYTF. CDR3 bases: TGTGCCAGCAGTTCAGGGCAGGGTCGCTACACCTTC.

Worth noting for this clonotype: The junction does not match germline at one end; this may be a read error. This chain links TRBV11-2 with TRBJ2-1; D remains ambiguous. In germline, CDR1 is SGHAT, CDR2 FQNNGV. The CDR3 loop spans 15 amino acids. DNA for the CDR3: TGTGCCTGCAGCTTAGTGACGCTAGGGCCCAATGAGCAGTTCTTC. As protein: CACSLVTLGPNEQFF.

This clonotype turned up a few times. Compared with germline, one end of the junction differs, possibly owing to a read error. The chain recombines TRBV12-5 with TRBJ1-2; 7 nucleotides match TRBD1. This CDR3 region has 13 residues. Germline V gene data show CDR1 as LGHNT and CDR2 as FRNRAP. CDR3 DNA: TGTGCTTGTGGTCCGGGACAGAACTATGGCTACACCTTC. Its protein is CACGPGQNYGYTF.

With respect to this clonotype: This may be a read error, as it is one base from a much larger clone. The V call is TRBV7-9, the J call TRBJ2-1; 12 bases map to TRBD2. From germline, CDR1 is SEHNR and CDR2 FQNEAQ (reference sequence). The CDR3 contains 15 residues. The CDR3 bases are TGTGCCAACAGCAGTGGGACTAGCGGGCTGGATGAGCAGTTCTTC. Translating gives CANSSGTSGLDEQFF.

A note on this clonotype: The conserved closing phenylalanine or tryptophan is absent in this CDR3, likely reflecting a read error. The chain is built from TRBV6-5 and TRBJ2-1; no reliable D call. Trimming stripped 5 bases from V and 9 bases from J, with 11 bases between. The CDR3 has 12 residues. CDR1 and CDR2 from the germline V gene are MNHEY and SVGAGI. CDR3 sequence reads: CASSQSNGEQFL. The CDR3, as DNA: TGTGCCAGCAGTCAGAGTAACGGTGAGCAGTTCTTA.

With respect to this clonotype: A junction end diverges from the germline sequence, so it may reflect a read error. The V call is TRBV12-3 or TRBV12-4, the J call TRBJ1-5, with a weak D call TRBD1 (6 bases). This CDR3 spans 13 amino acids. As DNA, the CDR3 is TGTACCAGCAGATTCAGGGGCAACCAGCACCAGCATTTT. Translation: CTSRFRGNQHQHF.

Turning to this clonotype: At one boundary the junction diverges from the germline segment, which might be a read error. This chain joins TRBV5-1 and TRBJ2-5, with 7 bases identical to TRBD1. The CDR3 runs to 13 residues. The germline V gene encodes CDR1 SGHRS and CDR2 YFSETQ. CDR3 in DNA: TGCGCCAGCGCACCTACAGGGGATGGGACCCGGTACTTC. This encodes CASAPTGDGTRYF.

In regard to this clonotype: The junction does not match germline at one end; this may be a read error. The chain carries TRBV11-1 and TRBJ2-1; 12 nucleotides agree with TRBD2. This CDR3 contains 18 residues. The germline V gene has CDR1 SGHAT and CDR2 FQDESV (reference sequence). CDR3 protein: CASSSMGRTSGRSNEQFF. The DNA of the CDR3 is TGTGCCAGCAGCTCGATGGGGAGAACTAGCGGGAGGTCGAATGAGCAATTCTTC.

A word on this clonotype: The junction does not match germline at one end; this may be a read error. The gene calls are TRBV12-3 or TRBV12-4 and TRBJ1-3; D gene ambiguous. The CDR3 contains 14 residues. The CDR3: CTSSLAGSGNTVYF. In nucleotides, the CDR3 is TGTACCAGCAGCTTAGCGGGTTCTGGAAACACCGTATATTTT.

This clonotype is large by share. This CDR3 reads CASSSGLAGATNTGELFF. The CDR3 region has the DNA TGTGCCAGCAGCTCGGGACTAGCGGGAGCGACGAACACCGGGGAGCTGTTTTTT. The chain uses TRBV11-2 and TRBJ2-2, with 14 bases that match TRBD2. The CDR3 is made up of 18 amino acids. Germline V lookup: CDR1 SGHAT, CDR2 FQNNGV. V shed 4 bases, J shed 0 bases, and the junction held 4 bases outside the gene matches.

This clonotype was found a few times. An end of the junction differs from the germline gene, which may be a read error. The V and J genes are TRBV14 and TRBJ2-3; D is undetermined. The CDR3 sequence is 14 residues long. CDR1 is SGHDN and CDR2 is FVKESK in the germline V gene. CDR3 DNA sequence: TGTGCCAGCAGCCAAGCCCCTGGGGTCGGTACGGAGTATTTT. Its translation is CASSQAPGVGTEYF. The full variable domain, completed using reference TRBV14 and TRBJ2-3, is EAGVTQFPSHSVIEKGQTVTLRCDPISGHDNLYWYRRVMGKEIKFLLHFVKESKQDESGMPNNRFLAERTGGTYSTLKVQPAELEDSGVYFCASSQAPGVGTEYFGPGTRLTVL.

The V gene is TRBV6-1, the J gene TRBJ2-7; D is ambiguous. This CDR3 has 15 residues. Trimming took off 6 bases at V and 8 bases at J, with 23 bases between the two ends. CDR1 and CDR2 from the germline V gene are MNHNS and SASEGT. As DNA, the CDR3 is TGTGCCAGCAGGACGGCACTCCTGCCTTCCGACAAGCAGTACTTC. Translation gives CASRTALLPSDKQYF.

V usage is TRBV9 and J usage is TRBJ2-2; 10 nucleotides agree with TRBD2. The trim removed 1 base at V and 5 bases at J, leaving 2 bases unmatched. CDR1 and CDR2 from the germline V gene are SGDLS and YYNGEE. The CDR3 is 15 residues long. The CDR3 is CASSVSGRGTGELFF. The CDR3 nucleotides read TGTGCCAGCAGCGTAAGCGGGAGGGGGACCGGGGAGCTGTTTTTT.

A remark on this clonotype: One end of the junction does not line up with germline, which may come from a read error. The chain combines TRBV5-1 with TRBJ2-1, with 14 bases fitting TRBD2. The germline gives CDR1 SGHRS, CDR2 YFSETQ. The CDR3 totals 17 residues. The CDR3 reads CSSSLGRTSGRQNEQFF. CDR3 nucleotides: TGCTCCAGCAGCTTGGGCAGGACTAGCGGGAGGCAGAATGAACAGTTCTTC.

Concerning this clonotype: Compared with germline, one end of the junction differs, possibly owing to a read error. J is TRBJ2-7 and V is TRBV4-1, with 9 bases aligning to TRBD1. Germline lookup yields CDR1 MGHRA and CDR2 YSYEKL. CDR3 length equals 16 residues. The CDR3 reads CASSHAAGQGSYEQYF. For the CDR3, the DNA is TGTGCCAGCAGCCATGCGGCGGGACAGGGCTCCTACGAGCAGTACTTC.

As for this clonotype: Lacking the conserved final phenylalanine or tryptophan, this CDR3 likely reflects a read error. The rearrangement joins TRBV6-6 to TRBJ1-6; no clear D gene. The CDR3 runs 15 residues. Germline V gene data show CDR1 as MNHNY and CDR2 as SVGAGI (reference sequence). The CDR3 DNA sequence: TGTGCCAGCTGTAGAGGGAGCTCCTATAATTCACTCCTCCACATT. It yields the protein CASCRGSSYNSLLHI.

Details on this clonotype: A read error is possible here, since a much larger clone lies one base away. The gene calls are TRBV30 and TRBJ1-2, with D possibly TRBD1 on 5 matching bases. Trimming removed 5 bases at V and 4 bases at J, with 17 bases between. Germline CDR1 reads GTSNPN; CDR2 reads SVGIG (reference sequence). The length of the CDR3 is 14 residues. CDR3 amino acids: CAWEPTAPSYGYTF. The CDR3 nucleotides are TGTGCCTGGGAACCGACAGCCCCAAGCTATGGCTACACCTTC.

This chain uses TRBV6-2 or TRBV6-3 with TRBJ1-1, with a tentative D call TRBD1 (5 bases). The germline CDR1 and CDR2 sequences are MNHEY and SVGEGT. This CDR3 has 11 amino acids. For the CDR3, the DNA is TGTGGCAGTTACGCGATGGGGGGGGCTTTCTTT. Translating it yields CGSYAMGGAFF.

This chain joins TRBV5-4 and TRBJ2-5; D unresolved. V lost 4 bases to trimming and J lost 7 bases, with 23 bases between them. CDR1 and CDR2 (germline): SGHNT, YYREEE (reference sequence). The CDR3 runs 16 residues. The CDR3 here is CASSLLKWITRGTQYF. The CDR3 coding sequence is TGTGCCAGCAGCCTTCTCAAGTGGATAACGAGAGGGACCCAGTACTTC.

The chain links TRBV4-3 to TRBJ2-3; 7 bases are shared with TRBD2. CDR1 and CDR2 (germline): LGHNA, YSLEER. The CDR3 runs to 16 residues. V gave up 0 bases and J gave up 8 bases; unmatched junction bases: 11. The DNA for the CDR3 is TGCGCCAGCAGCCAAGAGTTTGGGGGGGACTTGGGTACGCAGTATTTT. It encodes CASSQEFGGDLGTQYF.